Listed below are T cell receptor beta chains from one sample, sequenced in a study of cytomegalovirus exposure and HLA in healthy donors. The table came from immunoSEQ multiplex PCR; TCRdb's copy has only in-frame clones and leaves some out. The sample carries hundreds of thousands of clones, about 89% recorded once. The sample consisted of PBMCs. Receptors were obtained from a woman in her late teens or twenties in good health and CMV-seronegative. The CDR3 runs from the conserved cysteine through the conserved F or W. A D gene is named only where the DNA matches it firmly. Not every row has a clone size; where given, it reads once, few, many or a size class.

TRBJ1-6 | TRBV7-6 | - | - | TGTGCCAGCAGCTTAGCGCGTGAATCACCCCTCCACTTT | CASSLARESPLHF
TRBJ2-7 | TRBV5-1 | - | - | TGCGCCAGCAGCTTGGAAGGGGGGGGCGAGCAGTACTTC | CASSLEGGGEQYF
TRBJ1-5 | TRBV18 | TRBD1 | - | TGTGCCAGCTCATCGAGGCTAGGGGGCGTGGGCAATCAGCCCCAGCATTTT | CASSSRLGGVGNQPQHF
TRBJ2-7 | TRBV5-4 | - | - | TGTGCCAGCAGCTCAGTTCGTAGCGGCTACGAGCAGTACTTC | CASSSVRSGYEQYF
TRBJ2-4 | TRBV5-1 | - | - | TGCGCCAGCAGCCCAGAACGAAACATTCAGTACTTC | CASSPERNIQYF
TRBJ2-7 | TRBV6-6 | TRBD1 | - | TGTGCCAGCAGTCATCCGGGACAGGGGACCTACGAGCAGTACTTC | CASSHPGQGTYEQYF
TRBJ2-1 | TRBV18 | TRBD2 | - | TGTGCCAGCTCACCTAGCGGGGGAGACAATGAGCAGTTCTTC | CASSPSGGDNEQFF
TRBJ2-6 | TRBV6-5 | - | - | TGTGCCAGCAGTTTCCTTCGACAGGGGGCCAACGTCCTGACTTTC | CASSFLRQGANVLTF
TRBJ1-1 | TRBV7-9 | TRBD1 | - | TGTGCCAGCAGCTTAGTGAACAGGGGTCTCACTGAAGCTTTCTTT | CASSLVNRGLTEAFF
TRBJ2-1 | TRBV2 | - | - | TGTGCCAGCACCGATAAAGGGAGGAGTGTTTACAATGAGCAGTTCTTC | CASTDKGRSVYNEQFF
TRBJ1-1 | TRBV2 | - | - | TGTGCCAGCACCACTGTGGAGGGCTCGAAAGCTTTCTTT | CASTTVEGSKAFF
TRBJ2-7 | TRBV7-9 | TRBD1 | - | TGTGCCAGCAGCTTAGCGGGGCTGAGGGGGCACTCCTACGAGCAGTACTTC | CASSLAGLRGHSYEQYF
TRBJ1-1 | TRBV4-3 | - | - | TGCGCCAGCAGCTGGACAGTAATGAACACTGAAGCTTTCTTT | CASSWTVMNTEAFF
TRBJ1-2 | TRBV6-1 | TRBD1 | - | TGTGCCAGCAGACTGGACAGGGGACGTGGCTATGGCTACACCTTC | CASRLDRGRGYGYTF
TRBJ1-2 | TRBV6-5 | - | - | TGTGCCAGCAGTTACTCGAACAGGGCCGACTATGGCTACACCTTC | CASSYSNRADYGYTF
TRBJ2-1 | TRBV15 | - | - | TGTGCCACCAGCAGAGGGACTCTCAATGAGCAGTTCTTC | CATSRGTLNEQFF
TRBJ2-7 | TRBV7-6 | TRBD2 | - | TGTGCCAGCAGCTCATTTAGCGGGATCTACGAGCAGTACTTC | CASSSFSGIYEQYF
TRBJ1-3 | TRBV9 | - | - | TGTGCCAGCAGCTCCACGACAGGACTCTCTGGAAACACCATATATTTT | CASSSTTGLSGNTIYF
TRBJ2-3 | TRBV7-6 | TRBD1 | few | TGTGCCAGCAGCCTCAGGGGGCCGGGAGATACGCAGTATTTT | CASSLRGPGDTQYF
TRBJ2-7 | TRBV11-2 | - | - | TGTGCCAGCAGCTTTACGGACACCTACGAGCAGTACTTC | CASSFTDTYEQYF
TRBJ1-5 | TRBV6-6 | - | - | TGTGCCAGCAGTTACTCCGGGGGCAATCAGCCCCAGCATTTT | CASSYSGGNQPQHF
TRBJ2-7 | TRBV19 | - | - | TGTGCCAGTAGTATAGGTCAGATCTCCTACGAGCAGTACTTC | CASSIGQISYEQYF
TRBJ2-7 | TRBV21-1 | - | - | TGTGCCAGCAGCCCCACAGGGGTCTTTTGCTACGAGCAGTACTTC | CASSPTGVFCYEQYF
TRBJ1-2 | TRBV5-1 | - | - | TGCGCCAGCAAAGAAGGGCAGGGTAGGGATGGCTACACCTTC | CASKEGQGRDGYTF